This T cell receptor beta chain originates from a study of radiation and T cells in renal cell carcinoma. Study-wide context: Nephrectomy followed 15 Gy stereotactic body radiation by 4 weeks. Study results and caveats: Pretreatment tumor biopsies were lacking, so baseline clonotypes are unknown.

About this clone itself: What it recognizes is unknown.

As for time point: baseline pretreatment blood. Treatment defined: 15 Gy SBRT to primary tumor, nephrectomy 4 weeks later. Blood was sampled at baseline, 2 weeks and 4 weeks after SBRT. V was shortened by 5 bases and J by 5 bases, with 9 bases between the two germline ends. CDR1 and CDR2 (germline): SGHTA, FQGNSA. The CDR3 spans 13 residues. Measured with immunoSEQ multiplex PCR; TCRdb has only the in-frame clones, and not every one. The profile covers about 140,000 clones, with approximately 82% appearing a single time and under 30% taken by the ten largest. The rearrangement links TRBV7-2 to TRBJ1-4, with D perhaps matching TRBD1 (6 bases). The sequence derives from a woman in her forties or fifties with renal cell carcinoma. The sequencing used blood, collected from a patient whose treatment included radiotherapy and nephrectomy. CDR3 sequence reads: CASSGDKNEKLFF. The CDR3 DNA reads as TGTGCCAGCAGCGGGGACAAGAATGAAAAACTGTTTTTT.